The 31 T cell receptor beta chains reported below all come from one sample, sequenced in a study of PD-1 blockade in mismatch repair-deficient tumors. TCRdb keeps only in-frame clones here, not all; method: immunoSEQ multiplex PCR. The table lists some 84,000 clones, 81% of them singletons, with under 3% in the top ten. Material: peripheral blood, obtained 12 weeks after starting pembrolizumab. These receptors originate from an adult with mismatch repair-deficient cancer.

CDR3 DNA: TGCGCCAGCAGCTTGCGGGAGATGGCTTACAATGAGCAGTTCTTC. Its translation: CASSLREMAYNEQFF. This chain connects TRBV5-1 to TRBJ2-1, with D possibly TRBD2 on 6 matching bases. The CDR3 covers 15 residues. Per the germline V gene, CDR1 is SGHRS and CDR2 is YFSETQ. The V and J ends lost 1 base and 4 bases respectively, with 12 bases between them.

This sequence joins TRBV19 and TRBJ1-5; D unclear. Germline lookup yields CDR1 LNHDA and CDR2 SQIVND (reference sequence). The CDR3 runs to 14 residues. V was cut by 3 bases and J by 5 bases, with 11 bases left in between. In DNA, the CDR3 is TGTGCCAGTAGTATGCGAATATTCGATCAGCCCCAGCATTTT. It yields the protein CASSMRIFDQPQHF.

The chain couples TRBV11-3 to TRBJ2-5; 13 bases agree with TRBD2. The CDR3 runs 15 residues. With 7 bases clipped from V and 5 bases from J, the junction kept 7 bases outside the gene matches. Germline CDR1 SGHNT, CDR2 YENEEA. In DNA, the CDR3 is TGTGCCAGCAACGGACTAGCGGGAGATCGGGAGACCCAGTACTTC. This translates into CASNGLAGDRETQYF. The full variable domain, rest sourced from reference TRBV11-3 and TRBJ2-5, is EAGVVQSPRYKIIEKKQPVAFWCNPISGHNTLYWYLQNLGQGPELLIRYENEEAVDDSQLPKDRFSAERLKGVDSTLKIQPAELGDSAVYLCASNGLAGDRETQYFGPGTRLLVL.

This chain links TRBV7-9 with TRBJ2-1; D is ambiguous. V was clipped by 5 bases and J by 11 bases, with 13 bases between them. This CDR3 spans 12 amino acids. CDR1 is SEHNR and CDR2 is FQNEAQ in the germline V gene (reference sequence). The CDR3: CASSEHTGQQFF. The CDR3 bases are TGTGCCAGCAGCGAGCACACCGGCCAGCAGTTCTTC.

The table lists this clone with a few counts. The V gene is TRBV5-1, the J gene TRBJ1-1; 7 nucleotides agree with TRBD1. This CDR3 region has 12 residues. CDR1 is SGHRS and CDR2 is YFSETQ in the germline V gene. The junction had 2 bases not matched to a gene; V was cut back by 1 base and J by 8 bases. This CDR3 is CASSLTGQEAFF. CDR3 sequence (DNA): TGCGCCAGCAGCTTGACGGGACAGGAAGCTTTCTTT.

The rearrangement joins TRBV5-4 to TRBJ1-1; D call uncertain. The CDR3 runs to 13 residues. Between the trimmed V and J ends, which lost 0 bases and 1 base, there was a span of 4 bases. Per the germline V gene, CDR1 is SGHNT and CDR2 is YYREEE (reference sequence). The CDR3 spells CASSLEGNTEAFF. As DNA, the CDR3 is TGTGCCAGCAGCTTGGAAGGGAACACTGAAGCTTTCTTT.

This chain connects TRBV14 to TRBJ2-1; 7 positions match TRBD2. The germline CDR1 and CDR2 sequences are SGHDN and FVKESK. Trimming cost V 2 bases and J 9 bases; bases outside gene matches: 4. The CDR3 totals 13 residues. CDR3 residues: CASSQREGLEQFF. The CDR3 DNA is TGTGCCAGCAGCCAAAGGGAGGGGCTTGAGCAGTTCTTC.

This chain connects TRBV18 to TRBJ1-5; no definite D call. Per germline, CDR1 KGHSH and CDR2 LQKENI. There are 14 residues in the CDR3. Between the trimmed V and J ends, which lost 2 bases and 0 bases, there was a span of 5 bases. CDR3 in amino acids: CASSPIYSNQPQHF. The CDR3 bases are TGTGCCAGCTCACCAATCTATAGCAATCAGCCCCAGCATTTT.

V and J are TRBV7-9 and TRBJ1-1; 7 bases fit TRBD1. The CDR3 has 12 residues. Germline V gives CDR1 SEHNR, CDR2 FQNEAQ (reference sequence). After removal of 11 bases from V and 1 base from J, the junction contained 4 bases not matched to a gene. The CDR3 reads CALRQGNTEAFF. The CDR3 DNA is TGTGCCTTACGACAGGGGAACACTGAAGCTTTCTTT. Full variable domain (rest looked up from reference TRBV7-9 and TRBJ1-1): DTGVSQNPRHKITKRGQNVTFRCDPISEHNRLYWYRQTLGQGPEFLTYFQNEAQLEKSRLLSDRFSAERPKGSFSTLEIQRTEQGDSAMYLCALRQGNTEAFFGQGTRLTVV.

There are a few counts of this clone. The chain's CDR3 is CASSTAQGLAGGNEQYF. The DNA for the CDR3 is TGTGCCAGCAGCACCGCTCAGGGACTAGCGGGAGGGAACGAGCAGTACTTC. V and J are TRBV7-3 and TRBJ2-7; 16 bases match TRBD2. The trim removed 5 bases at V and 5 bases at J, leaving 9 bases unmatched. From germline, CDR1 is SGHTA and CDR2 FQGTGA. The CDR3 has 17 amino acids.

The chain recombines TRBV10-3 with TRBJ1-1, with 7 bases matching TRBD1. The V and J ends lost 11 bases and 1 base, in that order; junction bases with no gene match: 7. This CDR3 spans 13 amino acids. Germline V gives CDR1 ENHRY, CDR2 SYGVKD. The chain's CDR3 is CAWRRGPNTEAFF. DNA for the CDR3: TGTGCCTGGAGGAGGGGGCCGAACACTGAAGCTTTCTTT.

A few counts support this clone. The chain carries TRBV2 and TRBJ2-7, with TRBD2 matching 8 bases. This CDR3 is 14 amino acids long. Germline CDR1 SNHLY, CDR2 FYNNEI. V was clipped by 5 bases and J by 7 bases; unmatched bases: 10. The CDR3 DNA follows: TGTGCCAGCAGTTTACTAGCGGTGGGTTATGAGCAGTACTTC. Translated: CASSLLAVGYEQYF.

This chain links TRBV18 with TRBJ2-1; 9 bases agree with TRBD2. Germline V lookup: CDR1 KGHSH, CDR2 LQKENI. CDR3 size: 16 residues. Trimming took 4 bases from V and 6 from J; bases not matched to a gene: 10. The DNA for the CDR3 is TGTGCCAGCTCACTACCTAGCGGGGTGATTAGCAATGAGCAGTTCTTC. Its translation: CASSLPSGVISNEQFF.

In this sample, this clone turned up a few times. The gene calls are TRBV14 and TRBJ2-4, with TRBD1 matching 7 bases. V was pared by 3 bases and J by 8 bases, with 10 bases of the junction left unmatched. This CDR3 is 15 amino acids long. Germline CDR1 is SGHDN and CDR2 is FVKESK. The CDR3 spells CASSQNQGVGDIQYF. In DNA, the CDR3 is TGTGCCAGCAGCCAGAATCAGGGGGTCGGGGACATTCAGTACTTC.

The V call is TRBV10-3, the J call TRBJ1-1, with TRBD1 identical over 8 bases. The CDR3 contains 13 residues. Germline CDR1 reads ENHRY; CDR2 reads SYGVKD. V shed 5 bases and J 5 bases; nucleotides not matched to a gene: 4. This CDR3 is CAISPDRVTEAFF. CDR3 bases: TGTGCCATCAGTCCGGACAGGGTTACTGAAGCTTTCTTT.

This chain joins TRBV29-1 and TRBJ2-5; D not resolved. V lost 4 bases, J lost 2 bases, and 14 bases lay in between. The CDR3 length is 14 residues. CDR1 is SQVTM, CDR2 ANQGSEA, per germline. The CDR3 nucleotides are TGCAGCGTTGTAGTTAGGGAAAGTCAAGAGACCCAGTACTTC. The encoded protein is CSVVVRESQETQYF.

The CDR3 coding sequence is TGTGCCAGCAGCAAAGTAGCGGTAGGGTGGAACACTGAAGCTTTCTTT. Encoded protein: CASSKVAVGWNTEAFF. V gene TRBV21-1 combines with J gene TRBJ1-1. TRBV21-1 is flagged as a pseudogene. This CDR3 spans 16 amino acids.

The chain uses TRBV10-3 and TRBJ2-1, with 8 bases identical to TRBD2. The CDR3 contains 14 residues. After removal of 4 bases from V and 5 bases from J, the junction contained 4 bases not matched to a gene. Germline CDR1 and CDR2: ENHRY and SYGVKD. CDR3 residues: CAISAAGADNEQFF. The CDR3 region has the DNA TGTGCCATCAGTGCAGCGGGAGCGGACAATGAGCAGTTCTTC.

CDR3 protein: CASSLEQGSTEAFF. CDR3 nucleotides: TGTGCCAGCAGCTTAGAGCAGGGAAGCACTGAAGCTTTCTTT. This rearrangement joins TRBV4-2 to TRBJ1-1; TRBD1 might be the D (5 bases). CDR3 size: 14 residues. Trimming cost V 5 bases and J 4 bases, with 14 bases left between them. Germline CDR1 and CDR2: LGHNA and YNFKEQ.

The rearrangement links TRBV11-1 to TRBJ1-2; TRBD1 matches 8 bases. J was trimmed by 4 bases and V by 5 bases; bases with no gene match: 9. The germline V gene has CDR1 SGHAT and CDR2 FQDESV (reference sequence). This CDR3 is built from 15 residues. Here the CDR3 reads CASSRDRRLGYGYTF. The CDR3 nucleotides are TGTGCCAGCAGCCGGGACAGGCGTTTGGGCTATGGCTACACCTTC.

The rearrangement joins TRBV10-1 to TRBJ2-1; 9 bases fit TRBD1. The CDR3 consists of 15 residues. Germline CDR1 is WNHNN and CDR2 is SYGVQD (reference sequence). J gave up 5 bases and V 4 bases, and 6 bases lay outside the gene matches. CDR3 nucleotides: TGCGCCAGCAGTGGGGACAGGGTTTCGGACAATGAGCAGTTCTTC. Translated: CASSGDRVSDNEQFF.

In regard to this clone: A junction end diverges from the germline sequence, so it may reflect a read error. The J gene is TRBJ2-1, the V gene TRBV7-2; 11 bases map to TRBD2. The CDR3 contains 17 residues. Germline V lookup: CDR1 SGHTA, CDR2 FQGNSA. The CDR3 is CASRLGGGLAGFNEQFF. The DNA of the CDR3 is TGTGCCAGCAGATTAGGGGGAGGACTAGCGGGTTTCAATGAGCAGTTCTTC.

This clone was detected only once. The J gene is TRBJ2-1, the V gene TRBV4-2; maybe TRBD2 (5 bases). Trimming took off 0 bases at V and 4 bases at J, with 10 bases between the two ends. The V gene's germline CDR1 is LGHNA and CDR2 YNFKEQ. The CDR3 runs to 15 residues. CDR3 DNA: TGTGCCAGCAGCCAAGAGATCGGCGGGTACAATGAGCAGTTCTTC. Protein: CASSQEIGGYNEQFF.

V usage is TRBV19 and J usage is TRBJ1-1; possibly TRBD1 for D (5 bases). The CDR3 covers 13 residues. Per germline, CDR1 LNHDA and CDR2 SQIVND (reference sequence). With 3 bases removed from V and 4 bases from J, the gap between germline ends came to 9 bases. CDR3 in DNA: TGTGCCAGTAGTATGGGGGGGTCCACTGAAGCTTTCTTT. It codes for CASSMGGSTEAFF.

The CDR3 DNA follows: TGTGCCAGCAGTTCACTAGCGGAAGAGACCCAGTACTTC. Its translation is CASSSLAEETQYF. This chain uses TRBV28 with TRBJ2-5; 8 bases are shared with TRBD2. The CDR3 is made up of 13 amino acids. J lost 3 bases, V lost 4 bases, and 1 base had no gene match. Germline V gene data show CDR1 as MDHEN and CDR2 as SYDVKM.

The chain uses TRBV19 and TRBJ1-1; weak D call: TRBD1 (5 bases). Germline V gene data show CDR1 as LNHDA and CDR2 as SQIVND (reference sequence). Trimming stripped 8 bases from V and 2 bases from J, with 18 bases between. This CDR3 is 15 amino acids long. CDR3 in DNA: TGTGCCAGTCATAACCAGGGACGGGGAAACACTGAAGCTTTCTTT. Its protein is CASHNQGRGNTEAFF. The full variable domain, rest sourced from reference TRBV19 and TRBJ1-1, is DGGITQSPKYLFRKEGQNVTLSCEQNLNHDAMYWYRQDPGQGLRLIYYSQIVNDFQKGDIAEGYSVSREKKESFPLTVTSAQKNPTAFYLCASHNQGRGNTEAFFGQGTRLTVV.

CDR3 DNA: TGCGCCAGCAGCCAAGAAAGGACTCCGGCCGGGGAGCTGTTTTTT. Translation gives CASSQERTPAGELFF. V and J are TRBV4-1 and TRBJ2-2; TRBD2 might be the D (5 bases). Trimming cost V 0 bases and J 6 bases, with 11 bases left between them. The CDR3 totals 15 residues. Germline V gene data show CDR1 as MGHRA and CDR2 as YSYEKL.

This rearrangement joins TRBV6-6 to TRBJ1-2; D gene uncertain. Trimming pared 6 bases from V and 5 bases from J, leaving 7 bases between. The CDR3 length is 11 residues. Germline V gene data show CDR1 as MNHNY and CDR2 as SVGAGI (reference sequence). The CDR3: CASSSQYGYTF. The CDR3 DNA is TGTGCCAGCAGCTCTCAATATGGCTACACCTTC.

In DNA, the CDR3 is TGCGCCAGCAGCTCAGGGACAGGGGGCTACGAGCAGTACTTC. Translation: CASSSGTGGYEQYF. The genes are TRBV5-1 and TRBJ2-7; 11 bases match TRBD1. Germline values: CDR1 SGHRS, CDR2 YFSETQ. The CDR3 loop spans 14 amino acids. V was pared by 3 bases and J by 3 bases, with 2 bases of the junction left unmatched.

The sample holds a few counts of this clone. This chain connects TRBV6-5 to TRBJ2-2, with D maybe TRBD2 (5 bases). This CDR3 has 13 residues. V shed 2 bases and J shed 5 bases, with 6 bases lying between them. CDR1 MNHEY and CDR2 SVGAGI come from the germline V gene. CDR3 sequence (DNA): TGTGCCAGCAGTTACCCGGGGACCGGGGAGCTGTTTTTT. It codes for CASSYPGTGELFF.

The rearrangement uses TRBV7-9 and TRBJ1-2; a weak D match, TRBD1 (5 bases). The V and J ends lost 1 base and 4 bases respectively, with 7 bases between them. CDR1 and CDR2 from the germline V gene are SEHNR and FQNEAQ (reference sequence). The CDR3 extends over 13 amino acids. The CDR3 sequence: CASSLEQAYGYTF. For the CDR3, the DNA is TGTGCCAGCAGCTTAGAACAGGCCTATGGCTACACCTTC.